This T cell receptor (beta chain) was obtained from a study of shared clonotypes between healthy human individuals (TCRdb year 2020). Regarding the study in general: The cohort comprised two women and a few men aged 18 to 49 years. Between about 0.8 and 9.5 billion PBMCs per donor were obtained by leukapheresis. Different laboratories and diverse techniques were used to prepare libraries and sequence TCR repertoires, to increase sequencing depth and limit assay-specific biases. To estimate repertoire size and how much clonotype sharing occurs between individuals, the study deeply sequenced the blood TCR repertoires of several healthy adults. For each donor, CD4 naive and CD4 memory were each given three plates, CD8 naive was given two plates, and CD8 memory was given one plate. Overall study results and their limits: Because the study included only a small number of donors, the genetic and exposure-history diversity represented was limited. When several donors were compared, the shared fraction of clonotypes was around 5% for naive CD4, roughly 3.4% for naive CD8, roughly 2.5% for memory CD4, and 0.4% for memory CD8. Larger estimated clonotype richness was generally found for naive subsets than for memory subsets. Sampling was limited to blood, and TCR repertoires in tissue likely differ from TCR repertoires in blood. Compared with non-shared clonotypes, clonotypes shared by all four sorted-subset donors had higher generation probabilities. Based on pairwise subsampling, the degree of clonotype sharing among donors was expected to be affected by sequencing depth. Even with the large sequencing depth, rarefaction of the sorted-subset datasets indicated that sequencing was incomplete.

Using the deep immunoSEQ assay, multiplex PCR amplified TCR CDR3 regions from genomic DNA. For each cell subset, the extracted genomic DNA was distributed evenly across all wells of several immunoSEQ 96-well plates, and each plate served as one replicate. For sorted subsets, approximately 210 ng of genomic DNA, equivalent to some 33,000 T cell genomes, went into each replicate PCR. The purified libraries were quantified using a Qubit 3.0 fluorometer, sized with a Bioanalyzer 2100, and then quantified again using the KAPA Library Quantification kit. Each immunoSEQ 96-well plate was sequenced on its own single-read 150-cycle Illumina NextSeq 550 flow cell. The paper's data handling went like this. Because only junctional sequences without quality scores were contained in the immunoSEQ output, filtering matching that applied to full-length reads could not be performed. Sequences were annotated with PyIR, a Python wrapper for IgBLAST v1.9, using IMGT germline references to assign V/J genes and CDR3. Reads with weak V/J assignments (E-value above 1e-6), missing CDR3, stop codons, out-of-frame junctions, or ambiguous translated residues were removed. A V3J clonotype was defined by an identical inferred V gene, J gene, and CDR3 amino acid sequence. Percentage overlap between repertoires was calculated by dividing the number of shared unique clonotypes by the size of the smaller repertoire. Three approaches were used to assess repertoire richness: RTK rarefaction, the Chao1 estimator, and Recon v2.1 estimates of unobserved clonotypes. OLGA was used to compute generation probabilities for all TCRbeta clonotypes that the gDNA method yielded from a few donors. What TCRdb holds here is the immuneACCESS table cut down to in-frame rearrangements. Part of the clones is not present; checked against another copy, under half of the missing clones reflect an unresolved V gene, and the others are unexplained. That table gives V, J and clone size, and the DNA gave D and trimming. The sample table holds about a million clones, of which about 80% were seen once. Of the sample, about 1.5% falls within the top ten clones.

V is cut by 6 bases and J by 9 bases, and the space between the germline ends is 13 bases. Counted from cysteine to phenylalanine, this CDR3 has 13 amino acids. Only CDR3 DNA remains: 39 bases, in frame from the first base. Sequences SGHRS (CDR1) and YFSETQ (CDR2) are obtained from the germline V gene. Worth noting for this clone: Its recognized antigen is unknown. No clone much larger than this one lies a single base away; base qualities are absent.

The donors were healthy, HIV-negative adults with no recently reported acute infections or vaccinations. All donors were Caucasian adults living in Nashville, Tennessee, USA. Magnetic negative selection was used to enrich CD4+ T cells, after which naive cells were positively selected on CD45RA and the negative fraction became the memory subset. After blood collection by leukapheresis, PBMCs were isolated using Ficoll-Histopaque density gradient centrifugation and then cryopreserved in the vapor phase of liquid nitrogen. Analytical flow cytometry was used to check the purity and quantity of every magnetically sorted T cell population. From each sorted fraction, genomic DNA was isolated and quantified by UV absorbance on a Nanodrop 2000c.

The sequence is built from TRBV5-1 and TRBJ1-6; matching of 6 bases hints at TRBD1 as the D gene. This receptor was identified in a man younger than 35 in good health. Sample: memory CD4+ T cells sorted from blood. The cell subset or site label, read with the paper, signifies: CD45RA-negative fraction. The CDR3 has the sequence CASIYRVTSPLHF. The nucleotide sequence reads as follows: TGCGCCAGCATTTACAGGGTTACTTCACCCCTCCACTTT. The CDR3 plus the reference TRBV5-1 and TRBJ1-6 genes for the other parts give the full variable domain: KAGVTQTPRYLIKTRGQQVTLSCSPISGHRSVSWYQQTPGQGLQFLFEYFSETQRNKGNFPGRFSGRQFSNSRSEMNVSTLELGDSALYLCASIYRVTSPLHFGNGTRLTVT.